The subject of this entry is one TCR beta chain. The CDR3 has 19 amino acids. Trimming took 4 bases from V and 0 from J; bases not matched to a gene: 8. Per germline, CDR1 LGHNA and CDR2 YNFKEQ. Method: immunoSEQ multiplex PCR; TCRdb's copy keeps in-frame clones and lacks some. The table has about 62,000 clones, 80% to 90% seen once. This sample is part of a study of technical replicates of blood from a few donors. Sequencing used PBMCs. The chain carries TRBV4-2 and TRBJ2-2; 13 bases are a match to TRBD2. The sequence came from a human donor in good health. Some clones in this sample may be carry-over from other donors' samples. CDR3 DNA sequence: TGTGCCAGCAGCCGGAAAGGGACTAGCGGGGATCCGAACACCGGGGAGCTGTTTTTT. Encoded protein: CASSRKGTSGDPNTGELFF.